These 18 T cell receptor beta chains were sequenced from one sample in a study of T cell clonotyping in hematopoietic cell transplantation (dated by TCRdb to about 2021). To prepare the library, the immunoSEQ multiplex PCR assay was applied. In TCRdb, the immuneACCESS table is reduced to in-frame sequences with V and J assigned. These tables do not hold every clone; where another copy was compared, an unresolved V gene accounts for under half, and the others remain unexplained. In this sample the table shows 5,500 to 8,500 clones, 37% of which occur a single time. More than 15% of the sample is taken by the ten largest. The sample's time point label, in plain terms: 30 days after allo-HCT. Here the sequenced sample was peripheral blood mononuclear cells, taken 30 days after allogeneic stem cell transplant. All receptors derive from a female patient over 55 who had an allogeneic stem cell transplant, so the T cells may come from the graft donor. Some clones in this sample may be carry-over from other donors' samples.

CDR3 DNA sequence: TGTGCCAGCAGTGAATACGATGGCTACACCTTC. Translation gives CASSEYDGYTF. The rearrangement uses TRBV25-1 and TRBJ1-2; D is ambiguous. CDR3 length: 11 residues. CDR1 MGHDK and CDR2 SYGVNS come from the germline V gene. The V and J ends lost 0 bases and 6 bases respectively, with 2 bases between them.

This clone was seen a handful of times. This chain's CDR3 is CATETGGNTGELFF. In DNA, the CDR3 is TGTGCCACCGAGACAGGGGGGAACACCGGGGAGCTGTTTTTT. The gene calls are TRBV10-3 and TRBJ2-2; TRBD1 agrees at 9 bases. Germline V gene sequence: CDR1 ENHRY, CDR2 SYGVKD. The CDR3 loop spans 14 amino acids. The junction had 4 bases not matched to a gene; V was cut back by 10 bases and J by 1 base.

This clone showed up just a few times. The chain combines TRBV19 with TRBJ2-7, with D perhaps matching TRBD2 (6 bases). Germline V gene sequence: CDR1 LNHDA, CDR2 SQIVND (reference sequence). The V end lost 4 bases, the J end lost 3 bases, and 10 bases lay between the germline ends. The CDR3 spans 13 residues. For the CDR3, the DNA is TGTGCCAGTAGTACGGACTATCTCTACGAGCAGTACTTC. Translation: CASSTDYLYEQYF.

The V call is TRBV6-5, the J call TRBJ1-2, with 7 positions matching TRBD1. This CDR3 has 11 residues. The germline V gene encodes CDR1 MNHEY and CDR2 SVGAGI. With 6 bases clipped from V and 8 bases from J, the junction kept 3 bases outside the gene matches. The CDR3 spells CASSSRGGYTF. The CDR3 DNA follows: TGTGCCAGCAGCTCCAGGGGGGGCTACACCTTC.

This clone was detected once. CDR3: CAWTIRGPDTEAFF. The DNA for the CDR3 is TGTGCCTGGACCATCAGGGGGCCGGACACTGAAGCTTTCTTT. The chain combines TRBV30 with TRBJ1-1; 8 bases align to TRBD1. Germline assignment: CDR1 GTSNPN and CDR2 SVGIG (reference sequence). V lost 4 bases, J lost 3 bases, and 7 bases stayed unmatched. The length of the CDR3 is 14 residues.

Only a few counts were recorded for this clone. V and J are TRBV29-1 and TRBJ1-1; possibly TRBD1 for D (6 bases). The CDR3 is made up of 12 amino acids. Germline V lookup: CDR1 SQVTM, CDR2 ANQGSEA. V was clipped by 6 bases and J by 4 bases, with 12 bases between them. For the CDR3, the DNA is TGCAGCGTAGAGGACAGAAGCACTGAAGCTTTCTTT. It codes for CSVEDRSTEAFF. Using reference TRBV29-1 and TRBJ1-1 for the parts outside the CDR3, the full variable domain is SAVISQKPSRDICQRGTSLTIQCQVDSQVTMMFWYRQQPGQSLTLIATANQGSEATYESGFVIDKFPISRPNLTFSTLTVSNMSPEDSSIYLCSVEDRSTEAFFGQGTRLTVV.

The chain couples TRBV29-1 to TRBJ1-4; D ambiguous. V was cut by 4 bases and J by 7 bases, with 13 bases left in between. CDR3 length: 13 amino acids. In germline, CDR1 is SQVTM, CDR2 ANQGSEA. In nucleotides, the CDR3 is TGCAGCGTTGTGCTCCCCGGGTTTGAAAAACTGTTTTTT. Residues: CSVVLPGFEKLFF.

The rearrangement uses TRBV6-6 and TRBJ2-3; D possibly corresponds to TRBD2 (6 bases). The CDR3 is 14 residues long. Germline V gives CDR1 MNHNY, CDR2 SVGAGI (reference sequence). Between the trimmed V and J ends, which lost 0 bases and 3 bases, there was a span of 7 bases. The CDR3 spells CASSYSGTTDTQYF. The CDR3 bases are TGTGCCAGCAGTTACTCCGGGACTACAGATACGCAGTATTTT.

The genes are TRBV30 and TRBJ2-5, with a tentative D call TRBD1 (5 bases). The better agreement between TRBJ2-7 and the DNA end casts doubt on the J call. This CDR3 is 13 amino acids long. Germline V gene sequence: CDR1 GTSNPN, CDR2 SVGIG (reference sequence). CDR3 loop: CAWSVRAGYEQYF. The DNA for the CDR3 is TGTGCCTGGAGTGTACGGGCAGGGTACGAGCAGTACTTC.

The V call is TRBV11-2, the J call TRBJ2-5, with 7 nucleotides matching TRBD2. The CDR3 is 19 amino acids. In germline, CDR1 is SGHAT, CDR2 FQNNGV. Losses at the gene ends were 0 bases for V and 3 bases for J; bases not matched to a gene: 16. CDR3 nucleotide sequence: TGTGCCAGCAGCTTAGATTCGGTGCGGACTAGTGTATCCAAAGAGACCCAGTACTTC. It translates to CASSLDSVRTSVSKETQYF.

This chain joins TRBV29-1 and TRBJ2-1; 12 positions agree with TRBD1. The junction had 9 bases not matched to a gene; V was cut back by 8 bases and J by 7 bases. This CDR3 has 14 residues. Germline CDR1 is SQVTM and CDR2 is ANQGSEA. CDR3 loop: CSTRDRGQDNEQFF. CDR3 bases: TGCAGCACCCGGGACAGGGGGCAAGATAATGAGCAGTTCTTC.

A few counts support this clone. V usage is TRBV13 and J usage is TRBJ1-1; D is perhaps TRBD1 (5 bases). The germline gives CDR1 PRHDT, CDR2 FYEKMQ (reference sequence). The CDR3 runs 12 residues. The V and J ends lost 7 bases and 1 base respectively, with 7 bases between them. The CDR3 region has the DNA TGTGCCAGCAAGCAGGGGAACACTGAAGCTTTCTTT. Its protein product is CASKQGNTEAFF. Drawing the rest from reference TRBV13 and TRBJ1-1, the complete variable domain is AAGVIQSPRHLIKEKRETATLKCYPIPRHDTVYWYQQGPGQDPQFLISFYEKMQSDKGSIPDRFSAQQFSDYHSELNMSSLELGDSALYFCASKQGNTEAFFGQGTRLTVV.

Concerning this clone: At one end, the junction sequence differs from germline, possibly due to a read error. This chain joins TRBV25-1 and TRBJ2-2; tentatively, D is TRBD2 (5 bases). The CDR3 runs to 13 residues. Germline CDR1 and CDR2: MGHDK and SYGVNS. The CDR3 region has the DNA TGTGCCAGCAGCGAATCGGGGAAAGGGGAGCTGTTTTTT. Translation gives CASSESGKGELFF. Full variable domain (rest looked up from reference TRBV25-1 and TRBJ2-2): EADIYQTPRYLVIGTGKKITLECSQTMGHDKMYWYQQDPGMELHLIHYSYGVNSTEKGDLSSESTVSRIRTEHFPLTLESARPSHTSQYLCASSESGKGELFFGEGSRLTVL.

This clone was seen only a few times. The CDR3 DNA follows: TGTGCCAGCAGCTTGAGTTCTAGCGGGAGGCGGGAGCAGTACTTC. It translates to CASSLSSSGRREQYF. The chain combines TRBV5-4 with TRBJ2-7, with TRBD2 matching over 11 bases. The CDR3 spans 15 residues. The trim removed 1 base at V and 7 bases at J, leaving 7 bases unmatched. Germline CDR1 and CDR2: SGHNT and YYREEE (reference sequence).

CDR3 protein: CASSPGQETLLMGYGYTF. The CDR3 region has the DNA TGTGCCAGCAGCCCTGGACAGGAAACACTTCTAATGGGGTATGGCTACACCTTC. The chain recombines TRBV4-2 with TRBJ1-2; 7 positions match TRBD1. V trimming: 4 bases; J trimming: 5 bases; junction bases outside the gene matches: 19. CDR3 length: 18 residues. Germline CDR1 LGHNA, CDR2 YNFKEQ.

The chain joins TRBV30 to TRBJ2-3; a possible D gene is TRBD2 (6 bases). Trimming pared 0 bases from V and 1 base from J, leaving 8 bases between. The CDR3 consists of 14 residues. The germline CDR1 and CDR2 sequences are GTSNPN and SVGIG (reference sequence). CDR3 sequence (DNA): TGTGCCTGGAGTGTAACGGGAGGCACAGATACGCAGTATTTT. This translates into CAWSVTGGTDTQYF.

The chain uses TRBV30 and TRBJ2-1, with a possible D match to TRBD2 (5 bases). Germline lookup yields CDR1 GTSNPN and CDR2 SVGIG (reference sequence). This CDR3 has 11 residues. Trimming stripped 4 bases from V and 14 bases from J, with 15 bases between. The CDR3 bases are TGTGCCTGGACCTACAGAGGGAGAGAGTTCTTC. Its translation: CAWTYRGREFF.

The chain is built from TRBV29-1 and TRBJ2-6; D unclear. Trimming stripped 4 bases from V and 0 bases from J, with 16 bases between. Per germline, CDR1 SQVTM and CDR2 ANQGSEA. The CDR3 covers 17 residues. In DNA, the CDR3 is TGCAGCGTTGCCGGATCAATGGCCACCTCTGGGGCCAACGTCCTGACTTTC. This codes for CSVAGSMATSGANVLTF.